This TCR beta chain stems from a study of T cells after yellow fever vaccination. General study results and limits: Repertoires sorted by FACS could include abundant clonotypes that are contaminants from the bulk population.

This clonotype was detected only a few times. Its antigen is not identified. Germline V gene data show CDR1 as LGHDT and CDR2 as YNNKEL (reference sequence). The CDR3 contains 20 residues. Trimming stripped 0 bases from V and 4 bases from J, with 24 bases between. The TCR cDNA carried a universal primer site and UMIs from 5'RACE template switching. TCRdb reprocessed the 5' RACE reads with MiXCR, giving one entry per CDR3 protein. The data contain under 700,000 distinct CDR3 sequences, around 16% of them singletons. Source: PBMCs, taken more than 4 days after the first yellow fever vaccination. The V call is TRBV3-1, the J call TRBJ2-2, with TRBD1 as a possible D gene (6 bases). The receptor was derived from a man younger than 35 who received the YFV17D yellow fever vaccine. CDR3 residues: CASSQDTREIRGPGTGELFF. CDR3 nucleotide sequence: TGTGCCAGCAGCCAAGATACTCGAGAGATCAGGGGCCCAGGCACCGGGGAGCTGTTTTTT.